The clone carrying this T cell receptor beta chain has a handful of counts. These data belong to a study of blood T cell repertoires in COVID-19. Study information: Samples taken during acute and convalescent COVID-19 were collected in the United States, Italy and Spain. T cells, B-cell-depleted T cells, or PBMCs provided the cDNA or gDNA that served as material.

The CDR3 has 15 amino acids. Trimming left V 0 bases short and J 3 bases short, with 9 bases between. Per germline, CDR1 SGHKS and CDR2 YYEKEE (reference sequence). In the authors' methods: Reference gene primer amplification gave nucleated cell count estimates. This table comes from immunoSEQ multiplex PCR, and its TCRdb copy is limited to in-frame clones, with some not included. V, J and clone size were drawn from that table, and D and trimming were deduced from the DNA. The sample contains approximately 210,000 clones, over 80% of which appear only once. This sequence was found in a woman between 70 and 85 years old with active or convalescent COVID-19. The rearrangement joins TRBV5-5 to TRBJ2-2; D is possibly TRBD2 (6 bases). Material for sequencing was peripheral blood. This CDR3 is CASSLGGTYTGELFF. Here the CDR3 DNA reads TGTGCCAGCAGCTTGGGGGGGACTTACACCGGGGAGCTGTTTTTT.